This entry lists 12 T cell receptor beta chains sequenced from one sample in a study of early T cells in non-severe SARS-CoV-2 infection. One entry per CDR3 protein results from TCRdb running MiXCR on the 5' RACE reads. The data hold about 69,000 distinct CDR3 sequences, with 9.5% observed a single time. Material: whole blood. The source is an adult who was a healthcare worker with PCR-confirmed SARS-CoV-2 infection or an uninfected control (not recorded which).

Written as DNA, the CDR3 is TGTGCCAGCAGCGTATCGGAAGCCTACGAGCAGTACTTC. It is translated as CASSVSEAYEQYF. The V call is TRBV9, the J call TRBJ2-7; no reliable D call. V was shortened by 1 base and J by 2 bases, with 7 bases between the two germline ends. Germline V gene sequence: CDR1 SGDLS, CDR2 YYNGEE. The CDR3 totals 13 residues.

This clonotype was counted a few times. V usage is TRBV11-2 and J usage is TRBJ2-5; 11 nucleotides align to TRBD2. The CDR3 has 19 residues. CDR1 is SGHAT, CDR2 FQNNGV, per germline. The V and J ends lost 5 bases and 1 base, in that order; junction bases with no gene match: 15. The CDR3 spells CASSPKGHTSGGIQETQYF. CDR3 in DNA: TGTGCCAGCAGCCCAAAGGGCCATACTAGCGGGGGAATCCAAGAGACCCAGTACTTC.

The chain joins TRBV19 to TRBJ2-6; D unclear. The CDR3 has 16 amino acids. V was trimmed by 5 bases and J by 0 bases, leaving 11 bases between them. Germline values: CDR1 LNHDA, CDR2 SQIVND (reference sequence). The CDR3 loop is CASSPRKGSGANVLTF. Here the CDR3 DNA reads TGTGCCAGTAGTCCGCGGAAGGGCTCTGGGGCCAACGTCCTGACTTTC.

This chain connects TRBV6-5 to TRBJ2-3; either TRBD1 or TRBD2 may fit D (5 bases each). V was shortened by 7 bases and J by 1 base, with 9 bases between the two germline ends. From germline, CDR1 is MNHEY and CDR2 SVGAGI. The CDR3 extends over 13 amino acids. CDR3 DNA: TGTGCCAGCACCGGGACCGGCACAGATACGCAGTATTTT. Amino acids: CASTGTGTDTQYF.

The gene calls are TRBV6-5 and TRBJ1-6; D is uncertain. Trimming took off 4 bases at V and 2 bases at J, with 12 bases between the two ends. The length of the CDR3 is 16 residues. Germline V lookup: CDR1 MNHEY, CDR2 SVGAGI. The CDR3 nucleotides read TGTGCCAGCAGTTTTAGCACACCGGCCTATAATTCACCCCTCCACTTT. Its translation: CASSFSTPAYNSPLHF.

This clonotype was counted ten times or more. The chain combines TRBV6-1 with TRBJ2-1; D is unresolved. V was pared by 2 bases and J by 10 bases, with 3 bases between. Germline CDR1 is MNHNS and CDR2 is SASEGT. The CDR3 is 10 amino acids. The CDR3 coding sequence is TGTGCCAGCAGTGAAAACGAGCAGTTCTTC. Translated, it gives CASSENEQFF.

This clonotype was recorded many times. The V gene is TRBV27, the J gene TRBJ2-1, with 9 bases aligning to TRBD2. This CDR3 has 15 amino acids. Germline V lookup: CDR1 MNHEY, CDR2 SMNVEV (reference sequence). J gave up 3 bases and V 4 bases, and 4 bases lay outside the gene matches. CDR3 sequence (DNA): TGTGCCAGCAGTTGGGCGGGAGGGGGCTACAATGAGCAGTTCTTC. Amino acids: CASSWAGGGYNEQFF.

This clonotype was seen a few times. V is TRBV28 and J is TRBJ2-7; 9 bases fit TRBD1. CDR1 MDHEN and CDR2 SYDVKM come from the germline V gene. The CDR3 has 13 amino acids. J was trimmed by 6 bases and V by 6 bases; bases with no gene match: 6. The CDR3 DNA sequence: TGTGCCAGCAGAGGGACAGGGTTCGGCGAGCAGTACTTC. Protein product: CASRGTGFGEQYF.

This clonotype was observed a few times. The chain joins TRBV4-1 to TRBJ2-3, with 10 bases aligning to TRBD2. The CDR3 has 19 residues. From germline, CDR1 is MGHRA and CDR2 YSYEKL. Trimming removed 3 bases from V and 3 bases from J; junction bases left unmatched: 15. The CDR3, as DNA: TGCGCCAGCAGCCAGTCAACTCAGAGGGCTAGCGGGAGAACAGATACGCAGTATTTT. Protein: CASSQSTQRASGRTDTQYF.

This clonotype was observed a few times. Here the CDR3 reads CAWSVSGGATNTQYF. CDR3 nucleotide sequence: TGTGCCTGGAGTGTCTCCGGGGGGGCGACGAATACGCAGTATTTT. The V gene is TRBV30, the J gene TRBJ2-3, with 8 nucleotides matching TRBD2. Germline CDR1 is GTSNPN and CDR2 is SVGIG (reference sequence). V gave up 0 bases and J gave up 7 bases; unmatched junction bases: 9. The CDR3 loop spans 15 amino acids.

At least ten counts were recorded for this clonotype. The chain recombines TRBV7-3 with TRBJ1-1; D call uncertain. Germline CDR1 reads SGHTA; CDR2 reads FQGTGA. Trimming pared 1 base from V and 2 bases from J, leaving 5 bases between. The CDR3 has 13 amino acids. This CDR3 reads CASSLIGNTEAFF. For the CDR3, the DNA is TGTGCCAGCAGCTTAATCGGAAACACTGAAGCTTTCTTT. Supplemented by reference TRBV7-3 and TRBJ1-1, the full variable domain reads GAGVSQTPSNKVTEKGKYVELRCDPISGHTALYWYRQSLGQGPEFLIYFQGTGAADDSGLPNDRFFAVRPEGSVSTLKIQRTERGDSAVYLCASSLIGNTEAFFGQGTRLTVV.

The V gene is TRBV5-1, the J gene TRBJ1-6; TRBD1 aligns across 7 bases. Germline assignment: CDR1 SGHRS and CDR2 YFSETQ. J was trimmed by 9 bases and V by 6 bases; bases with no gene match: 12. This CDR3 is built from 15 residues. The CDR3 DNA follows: TGCGCCAGCACCCTTTCGGGACAGAGCGGTTCACCCCTCCACTTT. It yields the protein CASTLSGQSGSPLHF.